The 3 T cell receptor beta chains reported below all come from one sample, sequenced in a study of blood T cell repertoires in COVID-19. Some clones are missing from TCRdb's copy, which holds only in-frame ones; the method was immunoSEQ multiplex PCR. The table lists approximately 220,000 clones, around 84% of them singletons. The sample was peripheral blood. The receptors derive from a middle-aged man with acute or convalescent COVID-19.

The chain recombines TRBV7-9 with TRBJ2-1; a weak D match, TRBD2 (6 bases). The CDR3 length is 16 residues. Trimming shortened V by 2 bases and J by 7 bases, and 18 bases separated the two germline ends. Germline CDR1 reads SEHNR; CDR2 reads FQNEAQ (reference sequence). The CDR3 here is CASSLKERGAGNEQFF. The DNA of the CDR3 is TGTGCCAGCAGCTTAAAGGAGAGAGGCGCGGGGAATGAGCAGTTCTTC.

The chain uses TRBV5-1 and TRBJ2-5; tentatively, D is TRBD2 (5 bases). Per germline, CDR1 SGHRS and CDR2 YFSETQ. Trimming left V 3 bases short and J 5 bases short, with 17 bases between. The CDR3 has 15 amino acids. In DNA form, the CDR3 reads TGCGCCAGCAGCTGGTTGGCGGGTCCTCAGGAGACCCAGTACTTC. Its translation: CASSWLAGPQETQYF.

The chain carries TRBV6-5 and TRBJ2-2, with D unresolved. CDR1 is MNHEY, CDR2 SVGAGI, per germline. V lost 0 bases, J lost 1 base, and 9 bases lay in between. The CDR3 is made up of 16 amino acids. This CDR3 reads CASSYSNQMNTGELFF. CDR3 sequence (DNA): TGTGCCAGCAGTTACTCGAACCAGATGAACACCGGGGAGCTGTTTTTT.